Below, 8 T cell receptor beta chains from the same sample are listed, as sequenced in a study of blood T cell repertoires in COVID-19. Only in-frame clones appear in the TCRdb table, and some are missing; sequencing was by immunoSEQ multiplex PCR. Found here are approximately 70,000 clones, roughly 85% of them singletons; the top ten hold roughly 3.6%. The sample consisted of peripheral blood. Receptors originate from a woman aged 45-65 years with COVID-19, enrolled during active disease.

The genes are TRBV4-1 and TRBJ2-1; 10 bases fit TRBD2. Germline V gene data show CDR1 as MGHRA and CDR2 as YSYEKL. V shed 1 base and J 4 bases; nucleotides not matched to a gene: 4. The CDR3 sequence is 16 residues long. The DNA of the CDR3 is TGCGCCAGCAGCCAAGTTGCGACTAGCGGGTACAATGAGCAGTTCTTC. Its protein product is CASSQVATSGYNEQFF.

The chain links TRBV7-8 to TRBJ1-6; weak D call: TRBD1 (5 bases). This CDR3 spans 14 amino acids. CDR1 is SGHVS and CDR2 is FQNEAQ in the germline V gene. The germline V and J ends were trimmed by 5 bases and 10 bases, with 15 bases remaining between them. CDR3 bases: TGTGCCAGCAGCCCCGCACGTCGGGGGTCACCCCTCCACTTT. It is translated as CASSPARRGSPLHF.

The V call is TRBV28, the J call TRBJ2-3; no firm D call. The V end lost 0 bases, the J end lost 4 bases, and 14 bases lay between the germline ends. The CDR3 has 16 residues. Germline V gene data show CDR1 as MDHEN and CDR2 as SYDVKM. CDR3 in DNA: TGTGCCAGCAGTTTATGGCGTGCCCTCGGGTCAGATACGCAGTATTTT. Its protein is CASSLWRALGSDTQYF.

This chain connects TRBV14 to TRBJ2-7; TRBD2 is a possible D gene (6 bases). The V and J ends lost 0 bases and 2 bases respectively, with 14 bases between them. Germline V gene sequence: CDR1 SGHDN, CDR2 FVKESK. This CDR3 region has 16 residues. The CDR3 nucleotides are TGTGCCAGCAGCCAAGATCGGGGGAGCTTAGCCTACGAGCAGTACTTC. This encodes CASSQDRGSLAYEQYF.

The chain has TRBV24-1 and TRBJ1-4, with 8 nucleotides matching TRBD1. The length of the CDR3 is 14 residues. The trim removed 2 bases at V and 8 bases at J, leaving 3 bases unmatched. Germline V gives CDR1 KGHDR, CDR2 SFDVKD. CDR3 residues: CATSDSGQGEKLFF. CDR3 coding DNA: TGTGCCACCAGTGATTCTGGACAGGGAGAAAAACTGTTTTTT.

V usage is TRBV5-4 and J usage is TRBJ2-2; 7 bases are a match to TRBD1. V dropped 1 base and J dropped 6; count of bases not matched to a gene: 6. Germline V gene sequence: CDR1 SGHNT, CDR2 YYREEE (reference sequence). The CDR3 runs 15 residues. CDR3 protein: CASSLRQGGSGELFF. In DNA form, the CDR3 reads TGTGCCAGCAGCTTGAGACAGGGTGGGTCCGGGGAGCTGTTTTTT.

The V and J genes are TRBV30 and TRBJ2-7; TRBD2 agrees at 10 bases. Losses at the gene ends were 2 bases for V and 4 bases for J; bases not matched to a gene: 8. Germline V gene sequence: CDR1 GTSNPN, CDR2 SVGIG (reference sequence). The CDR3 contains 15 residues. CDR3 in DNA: TGTGCCTGGAGTCAAGGCCTAGCGGGAGTTTACGAGCAGTACTTC. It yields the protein CAWSQGLAGVYEQYF.

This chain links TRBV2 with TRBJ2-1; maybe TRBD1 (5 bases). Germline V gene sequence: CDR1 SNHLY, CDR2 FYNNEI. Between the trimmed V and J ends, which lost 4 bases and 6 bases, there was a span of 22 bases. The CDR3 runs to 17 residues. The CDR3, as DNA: TGTGCCAGCAGTGTAGGTCTCGCAGGGCGGTTTATCAATGAGCAGTTCTTC. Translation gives CASSVGLAGRFINEQFF. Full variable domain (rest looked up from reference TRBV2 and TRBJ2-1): EPEVTQTPSHQVTQMGQEVILRCVPISNHLYFYWYRQILGQKVEFLVSFYNNEISEKSEIFDDQFSVERPDGSNFTLKIRSTKLEDSAMYFCASSVGLAGRFINEQFFGPGTRLTVL.